This TCR beta chain was captured in a study of CD8 T cells in Susac syndrome. Remarks on this clonotype: The target antigen is unknown.

Recently defined diagnostic criteria for definite or probable disease were fulfilled by Susac syndrome patients. The germline CDR1 and CDR2 sequences are LGHDT and YNNKEL (reference sequence). This CDR3 is built from 13 residues. V shed 2 bases and J shed 4 bases, with 8 bases lying between them. Findings and limits, study-wide: The CD4+ T cell repertoires of Susac syndrome were found to show no clonal expansion.

RNA amounts of roughly 0.5 to 1 ug underwent reverse transcription with random hexamers. Multiplex immunoSEQ PCR targeted 54 Vbeta and 13 Jbeta TCR beta segments. Via MiXCR, TCRdb re-called the immunoSEQ multiplex PCR reads, giving one row per CDR3 protein. The sample lists about 180,000 distinct CDR3 sequences; around 94% were seen once. The clonotype was recovered from a human donor with Susac syndrome. V is TRBV3-1 and J is TRBJ1-2; D is uncertain. The sample comprised CD4+ T cells from PBMCs. CDR3 nucleotides: TGTGCCAGCAGCCAATTGACTACCTATGGCTACACCTTC. Amino acid sequence: CASSQLTTYGYTF. The full variable domain, completed using reference TRBV3-1 and TRBJ1-2, is DTAVSQTPKYLVTQMGNDKSIKCEQNLGHDTMYWYKQDSKKFLKIMFSYNNKELIINETVPNRFSPKSPDKAHLNLHINSLELGDSAVYFCASSQLTTYGYTFGSGTRLTVV.